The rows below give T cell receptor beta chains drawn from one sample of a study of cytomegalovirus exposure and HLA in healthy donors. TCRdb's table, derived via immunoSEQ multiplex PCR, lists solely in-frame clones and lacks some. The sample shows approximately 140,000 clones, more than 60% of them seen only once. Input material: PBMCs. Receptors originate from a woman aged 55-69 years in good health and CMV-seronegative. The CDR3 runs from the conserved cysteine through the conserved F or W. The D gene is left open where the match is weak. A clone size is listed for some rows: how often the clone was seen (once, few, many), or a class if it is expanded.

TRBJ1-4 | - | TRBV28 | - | TGTGCCAGCAGTTCCCACCAGGGGCTCGGGGGGGCTAATGAAAAACTGTTTTTT | CASSSHQGLGGANEKLFF
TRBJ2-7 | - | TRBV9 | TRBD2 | TGTGCCAGCAGCGTAGGTTCGCGGGAGTATGTCCACGAGCAGTACTTC | CASSVGSREYVHEQYF
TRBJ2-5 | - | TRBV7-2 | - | TGTGCCAGCAGCTTCCTCTCGGGCAGGGGTGGGGGAGAGACCCAGTACTTC | CASSFLSGRGGGETQYF
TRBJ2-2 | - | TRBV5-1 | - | TGCGCCAGCAGCCCCGGGACTGGGCCGGGCACCGGGGAGCTGTTTTTT | CASSPGTGPGTGELFF
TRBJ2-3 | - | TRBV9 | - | TGTGCCAGCAGCCCCCAGCCTCAAGCGGGCCCGCAGTATTTT | CASSPQPQAGPQYF
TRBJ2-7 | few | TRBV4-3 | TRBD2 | TGCGCCAGCAGCCGGTCACCAGCGGGAGAGTATAACGAGCAGTACTTC | CASSRSPAGEYNEQYF
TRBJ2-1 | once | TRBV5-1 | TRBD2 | TGCGCCAGCAGCCCTAAGTTGGGAGCGGGGGGCTCGAGCTCCTACAATGAGCAGTTCTTC | CASSPKLGAGGSSSYNEQFF
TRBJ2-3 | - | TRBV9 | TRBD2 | TGTGCCAGCAGCGTAGCCGGGCGGGAGGGCACAGATACGCAGTATTTT | CASSVAGREGTDTQYF
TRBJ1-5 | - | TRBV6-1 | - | TGTGCCAGCAAGGAGCAGCAGCCCCAGCATTTT | CASKEQQPQHF
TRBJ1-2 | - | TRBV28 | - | TGTGCCAGCAGTTTGTCCAGGGTTAACTATGGCTACACCTTC | CASSLSRVNYGYTF
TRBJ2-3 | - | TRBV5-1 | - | TGCGCCAGCAGACGGGAGTCCAGCACAGATACGCAGTATTTT | CASRRESSTDTQYF
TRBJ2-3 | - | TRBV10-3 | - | TGTGCCATCAGTGAGGCGGGCACAGATACGCAGTATTTT | CAISEAGTDTQYF
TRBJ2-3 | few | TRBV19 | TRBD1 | TGTGCCAGTAACATCGGGGGGACAGGGGAAATGGGTACGCAGTATTTT | CASNIGGTGEMGTQYF
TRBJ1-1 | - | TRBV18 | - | TGTGCCAGCTCTGGGAGTTTTAGTGAAGCTTTCTTT | CASSGSFSEAFF
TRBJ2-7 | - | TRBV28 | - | TGTGCCAGCAGGAAAGACACTTACGAGCAGTACTTC | CASRKDTYEQYF
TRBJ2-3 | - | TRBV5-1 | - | TGCGCCAGCAGCTTAACAACAGATACGCAGTATTTT | CASSLTTDTQYF
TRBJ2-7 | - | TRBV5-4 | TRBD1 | TGTGCCAGCAGCTTACCAGGGGGCGGCGAGCAGTACTTC | CASSLPGGGEQYF
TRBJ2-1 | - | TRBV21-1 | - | TGTGCCAGCAGGGACCTTACCCGGGACAAATACAATGAGCAGTTCTTC | CASRDLTRDKYNEQFF
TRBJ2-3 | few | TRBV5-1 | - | TGCGCCAGCAGCTTGGGAGAGGGCGCGAGCACAGATACGCAGTATTTT | CASSLGEGASTDTQYF
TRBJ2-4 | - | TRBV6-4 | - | TGTGCCACCGGGGCCAAAAACATTCAGTACTTC | CATGAKNIQYF
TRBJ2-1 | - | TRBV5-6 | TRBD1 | TGTGCCAGCAGCTTGAGAGACAGGGTCAGGAATGAGCAGTTCTTC | CASSLRDRVRNEQFF
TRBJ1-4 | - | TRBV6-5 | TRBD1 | TGTGCCAGCAGTTCTCGACAGGGGGTCTTTGAACTGTTTTTT | CASSSRQGVFELFF
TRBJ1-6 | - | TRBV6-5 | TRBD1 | TGTGCCAGCAGTCCCCCAGGGGGTAATTCACCCCTCCACTTT | CASSPPGGNSPLHF
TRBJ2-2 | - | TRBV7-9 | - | TGTGCCAGCAGCCCCTACCAGGGGACCCCCACCGGGGAGCTGTTTTTT | CASSPYQGTPTGELFF
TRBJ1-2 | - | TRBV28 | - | TGTGCCAGCACCGCGACTCAGGGGACGAACTATGGCTACACCTTC | CASTATQGTNYGYTF
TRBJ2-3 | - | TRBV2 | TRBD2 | TGTGCCAGCAGTGTAGCGGGGGGGCGGACAGATACGCAGTATTTT | CASSVAGGRTDTQYF
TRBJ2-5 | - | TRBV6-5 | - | TGTGCCAGCAGTCTGAAACAGGGTCAAGAGACCCAGTACTTC | CASSLKQGQETQYF